Listed below are T cell receptor beta chains from one sample, sequenced in a study of blood T cell repertoires in COVID-19. Clones were sequenced by immunoSEQ multiplex PCR, and TCRdb holds only the in-frame ones, with some missing. Of about 260,000 clones in the sample, over 70% were seen once. Sequenced input: peripheral blood. These receptors all stem from a woman aged 40-49 years who had recovered from COVID-19. The CDR3 runs from the conserved cysteine through the conserved F or W. Fields, in order: J gene, D gene, V gene, CDR3 length, clone size, CDR3 protein, CDR3 DNA. D genes are given only for firm matches. Size tells how often a clone was seen (once, few, many) or the class of an expanded clone, and some rows leave it out.

j_gene: TRBJ2-2
d_gene: TRBD2
v_gene: TRBV13
len: 16
abundance: -
CDR3aa: CASSPGTSGGHGELFF
CDR3nt: TGTGCCAGCAGCCCCGGGACTAGCGGGGGGCACGGGGAGCTGTTTTTT

j_gene: TRBJ1-5
d_gene: -
v_gene: TRBV11-2
len: 17
abundance: -
CDR3aa: CASSLDGVGAPYQPQHF
CDR3nt: TGTGCCAGCAGCTTAGATGGGGTAGGGGCGCCCTATCAGCCCCAGCATTTT

j_gene: TRBJ2-5
d_gene: -
v_gene: TRBV6-5
len: 13
abundance: -
CDR3aa: CASSYGGEETQYF
CDR3nt: TGTGCCAGCAGTTATGGCGGAGAGGAGACCCAGTACTTC

j_gene: TRBJ2-5
d_gene: -
v_gene: TRBV18
len: 14
abundance: -
CDR3aa: CASSPRTYGETQYF
CDR3nt: TGTGCCAGCTCCCCCAGGACTTATGGGGAGACCCAGTACTTC

j_gene: TRBJ1-2
d_gene: -
v_gene: TRBV30
len: 13
abundance: -
CDR3aa: CAWSPPGFAGYTF
CDR3nt: TGTGCCTGGAGTCCCCCAGGGTTTGCTGGCTACACCTTC

j_gene: TRBJ1-2
d_gene: TRBD1
v_gene: TRBV5-1
len: 15
abundance: -
CDR3aa: CASSLASTGGHGYTF
CDR3nt: TGCGCCAGCAGCTTGGCCTCTACAGGGGGCCATGGCTACACCTTC

j_gene: TRBJ2-1
d_gene: -
v_gene: TRBV2
len: 12
abundance: -
CDR3aa: CASSRGRVEQFF
CDR3nt: TGTGCCAGCAGCCGGGGAAGAGTAGAGCAGTTCTTC

j_gene: TRBJ2-3
d_gene: TRBD2
v_gene: TRBV4-3
len: 18
abundance: once
CDR3aa: CASSQYSGGPPSTDTQYF
CDR3nt: TGCGCCAGCAGCCAATACTCGGGGGGACCACCTAGCACAGATACGCAGTATTTT

j_gene: TRBJ2-1
d_gene: -
v_gene: TRBV7-8
len: 14
abundance: -
CDR3aa: CASSLGSYPNEQFF
CDR3nt: TGTGCCAGCAGCTTAGGTAGCTATCCCAATGAGCAGTTCTTC

j_gene: TRBJ2-3
d_gene: TRBD1
v_gene: TRBV28
len: 15
abundance: -
CDR3aa: CASSLGQGAQGTQYF
CDR3nt: TGTGCCAGCAGTTTGGGGCAGGGGGCGCAGGGGACGCAGTATTTT

j_gene: TRBJ1-2
d_gene: TRBD1
v_gene: TRBV5-1
len: 13
abundance: -
CDR3aa: CASSGQGGNGYTF
CDR3nt: TGCGCCAGCTCCGGACAGGGAGGGAATGGCTACACCTTC

j_gene: TRBJ1-2
d_gene: -
v_gene: TRBV14
len: 11
abundance: -
CDR3aa: CASSPGYGYTF
CDR3nt: TGTGCCAGCAGCCCCGGTTATGGCTACACCTTC

j_gene: TRBJ2-7
d_gene: TRBD1
v_gene: TRBV30
len: 13
abundance: -
CDR3aa: CAWRGQDSYEQYF
CDR3nt: TGTGCCTGGCGGGGACAGGACTCCTACGAGCAGTACTTC

j_gene: TRBJ2-1
d_gene: -
v_gene: TRBV9
len: 15
abundance: -
CDR3aa: CASSGSGSSYNEQFF
CDR3nt: TGTGCCAGCAGCGGAAGCGGAAGCTCCTACAATGAGCAGTTCTTC

j_gene: TRBJ1-4
d_gene: TRBD1
v_gene: TRBV18
len: 14
abundance: -
CDR3aa: CASSSDRGDEKLFF
CDR3nt: TGTGCCAGCTCCTCGGACAGGGGTGATGAAAAACTGTTTTTT

j_gene: TRBJ2-2
d_gene: -
v_gene: TRBV5-1
len: 16
abundance: -
CDR3aa: CASSLASGGPTGELFF
CDR3nt: TGCGCCAGCAGCTTGGCCTCCGGGGGACCCACCGGGGAGCTGTTTTTT

j_gene: TRBJ2-5
d_gene: -
v_gene: TRBV25-1
len: 13
abundance: few
CDR3aa: CASSEAGRETQYF
CDR3nt: TGTGCCAGCAGTGAGGCAGGGCGGGAGACCCAGTACTTC

j_gene: TRBJ2-3
d_gene: TRBD2
v_gene: TRBV5-4
len: 16
abundance: -
CDR3aa: CASSRGLAGGSDTQYF
CDR3nt: TGTGCCAGCAGCCGGGGACTAGCGGGGGGATCAGATACGCAGTATTTT

j_gene: TRBJ2-7
d_gene: -
v_gene: TRBV2
len: 15
abundance: -
CDR3aa: CASIPIGGMGSEQYF
CDR3nt: TGTGCCAGCATCCCGATAGGGGGAATGGGGAGCGAGCAGTACTTC

j_gene: TRBJ2-1
d_gene: -
v_gene: TRBV11-2
len: 17
abundance: -
CDR3aa: CASSLDRPGGPYNEQFF
CDR3nt: TGTGCCAGCAGCTTAGATCGTCCGGGGGGCCCTTACAATGAGCAGTTCTTC

j_gene: TRBJ1-1
d_gene: -
v_gene: TRBV29-1
len: 12
abundance: -
CDR3aa: CSVAQRNTEAFF
CDR3nt: TGCAGCGTTGCGCAGCGGAACACTGAAGCTTTCTTT

j_gene: TRBJ1-2
d_gene: -
v_gene: TRBV10-3
len: 13
abundance: -
CDR3aa: CAISEQGGYGYTF
CDR3nt: TGTGCCATCAGTGAGCAGGGTGGCTATGGCTACACCTTC

j_gene: TRBJ2-1
d_gene: -
v_gene: TRBV5-6
len: 13
abundance: -
CDR3aa: CASSLGGSNEQFF
CDR3nt: TGTGCCAGCAGCTTGGGGGGCAGTAATGAGCAGTTCTTC

j_gene: TRBJ2-1
d_gene: TRBD2
v_gene: TRBV28
len: 17
abundance: -
CDR3aa: CASSLPPSAGEISEQFF
CDR3nt: TGTGCCAGCAGTTTGCCCCCATCAGCGGGGGAGATCAGTGAGCAGTTCTTC

j_gene: TRBJ1-3
d_gene: TRBD1
v_gene: TRBV6-5
len: 14
abundance: -
CDR3aa: CASSPKGARNTIYF
CDR3nt: TGTGCCAGCTCTCCCAAGGGGGCGAGGAACACCATATATTTT

j_gene: TRBJ1-1
d_gene: -
v_gene: TRBV6-5
len: 13
abundance: -
CDR3aa: CASRRGLGTEAFF
CDR3nt: TGTGCCAGCAGGCGGGGGCTCGGCACTGAAGCTTTCTTT

j_gene: TRBJ1-1
d_gene: -
v_gene: TRBV7-9
len: 13
abundance: -
CDR3aa: CASSLLERTEAFF
CDR3nt: TGTGCCAGCAGCTTACTAGAGAGGACTGAAGCTTTCTTT

j_gene: TRBJ1-5
d_gene: -
v_gene: TRBV21-1
len: 19
abundance: -
CDR3aa: CASRIPGEEGVRTNQPQHF
CDR3nt: TGTGCCAGCAGAATTCCGGGGGAAGAAGGAGTCAGGACCAATCAGCCCCAGCATTTT

j_gene: TRBJ2-3
d_gene: -
v_gene: TRBV4-3
len: 15
abundance: -
CDR3aa: CASSQGLMSTDTQYF
CDR3nt: TGCGCCAGCAGCCAAGGACTGATGAGCACAGATACGCAGTATTTT

j_gene: TRBJ2-7
d_gene: -
v_gene: TRBV6-5
len: 12
abundance: -
CDR3aa: CASLGGGGKQYF
CDR3nt: TGTGCCAGTTTGGGAGGCGGGGGCAAGCAGTACTTC

j_gene: TRBJ1-3
d_gene: -
v_gene: TRBV12-5
len: 16
abundance: -
CDR3aa: CASGSPDWPLGNTIYF
CDR3nt: TGTGCTAGTGGTTCCCCCGACTGGCCGCTGGGAAACACCATATATTTT

j_gene: TRBJ1-6
d_gene: -
v_gene: TRBV4-3
len: 15
abundance: -
CDR3aa: CASSQVFQGGSPLHF
CDR3nt: TGCGCCAGCAGCCAAGTTTTCCAGGGAGGATCACCCCTCCACTTT

j_gene: TRBJ1-1
d_gene: -
v_gene: TRBV12-5
len: 14
abundance: -
CDR3aa: CASGLGDWGTEAFF
CDR3nt: TGTGCTAGTGGTTTGGGGGACTGGGGGACTGAAGCTTTCTTT

j_gene: TRBJ1-1
d_gene: -
v_gene: TRBV5-6
len: 14
abundance: -
CDR3aa: CASSSSGGITEAFF
CDR3nt: TGTGCCAGCAGCTCATCGGGGGGGATTACTGAAGCTTTCTTT

j_gene: TRBJ1-2
d_gene: -
v_gene: TRBV29-1
len: 13
abundance: few
CDR3aa: CSPTLLVSYGYTF
CDR3nt: TGCAGCCCCACCCTATTAGTGAGCTATGGCTACACCTTC

j_gene: TRBJ2-7
d_gene: TRBD1
v_gene: TRBV29-1
len: 13
abundance: once
CDR3aa: CSVVGTESYEQYF
CDR3nt: TGCAGCGTTGTGGGGACAGAGAGCTACGAGCAGTACTTC

j_gene: TRBJ2-3
d_gene: -
v_gene: TRBV3-1/TRBV3-2
len: 15
abundance: -
CDR3aa: CASSQDGAGKDTQYF
CDR3nt: TGTGCCAGCAGCCAAGATGGTGCGGGCAAAGATACGCAGTATTTT

j_gene: TRBJ1-5
d_gene: -
v_gene: TRBV18
len: 14
abundance: few
CDR3aa: CASSPPGGNQPQHF
CDR3nt: TGTGCCAGCTCACCACCCGGGGGGAATCAGCCCCAGCATTTT

j_gene: TRBJ1-1
d_gene: TRBD1
v_gene: TRBV9
len: 14
abundance: -
CDR3aa: CASSVGRGVTEAFF
CDR3nt: TGTGCCAGCAGCGTAGGCAGGGGGGTCACTGAAGCTTTCTTT

j_gene: TRBJ2-5
d_gene: -
v_gene: TRBV27
len: 12
abundance: -
CDR3aa: CASSPGDETQYF
CDR3nt: TGTGCCAGCAGCCCGGGGGACGAGACCCAGTACTTC

j_gene: TRBJ2-5
d_gene: TRBD1
v_gene: TRBV9
len: 14
abundance: once
CDR3aa: CASSAQGAGETQYF
CDR3nt: TGTGCCAGCAGCGCACAGGGGGCAGGGGAGACCCAGTACTTC

j_gene: TRBJ2-5
d_gene: -
v_gene: TRBV10-3
len: 14
abundance: -
CDR3aa: CATLPEGRKETQYF
CDR3nt: TGTGCCACACTCCCCGAGGGGAGGAAGGAGACCCAGTACTTC

j_gene: TRBJ2-7
d_gene: -
v_gene: TRBV12-5
len: 12
abundance: -
CDR3aa: CASGARVYEQYF
CDR3nt: TGTGCTAGTGGTGCCAGGGTCTACGAGCAGTACTTC

j_gene: TRBJ2-2
d_gene: TRBD2
v_gene: TRBV19
len: 17
abundance: -
CDR3aa: CASSIGGAGGRTGELFF
CDR3nt: TGTGCCAGTAGTATCGGGGGGGCGGGGGGCCGGACCGGGGAGCTGTTTTTT

j_gene: TRBJ1-6
d_gene: -
v_gene: TRBV6-5
len: 15
abundance: -
CDR3aa: CASSFRRPTNSPLHF
CDR3nt: TGTGCCAGCAGTTTTCGCAGGCCCACGAATTCACCCCTCCACTTT

j_gene: TRBJ1-2
d_gene: TRBD1
v_gene: TRBV19
len: 13
abundance: -
CDR3aa: CASRQGESNGYTF
CDR3nt: TGTGCCAGTAGACAGGGGGAGAGCAATGGCTACACCTTC

j_gene: TRBJ1-1
d_gene: TRBD1
v_gene: TRBV19
len: 13
abundance: -
CDR3aa: CASRDRANTEAFF
CDR3nt: TGTGCCAGTAGGGACAGGGCGAACACTGAAGCTTTCTTT

j_gene: TRBJ2-1
d_gene: TRBD2
v_gene: TRBV5-1
len: 16
abundance: -
CDR3aa: CASRVAGGPSYNEQFF
CDR3nt: TGCGCCAGCAGGGTTGCGGGGGGGCCCTCCTACAATGAGCAGTTCTTC

j_gene: TRBJ2-3
d_gene: -
v_gene: TRBV27
len: 11
abundance: once
CDR3aa: CASRERDTQYF
CDR3nt: TGTGCCAGCAGGGAGCGAGATACGCAGTATTTT

j_gene: TRBJ1-1
d_gene: -
v_gene: TRBV7-9
len: 15
abundance: once
CDR3aa: CASSPMAGVNTEAFF
CDR3nt: TGTGCCAGCAGCCCAATGGCGGGGGTAAACACTGAAGCTTTCTTT

j_gene: TRBJ1-2
d_gene: TRBD1
v_gene: TRBV7-8
len: 15
abundance: -
CDR3aa: CASSLGSGGNYGYTF
CDR3nt: TGTGCCAGCAGCTTAGGGTCAGGGGGTAACTATGGCTACACCTTC

j_gene: TRBJ1-1
d_gene: -
v_gene: TRBV6-4
len: 13
abundance: -
CDR3aa: CASSFLWSTEAFF
CDR3nt: TGTGCCAGCAGTTTCCTGTGGAGCACCGAAGCTTTCTTT

j_gene: TRBJ1-2
d_gene: -
v_gene: TRBV10-3
len: 13
abundance: -
CDR3aa: CAISDRGLYGYTF
CDR3nt: TGTGCCATCAGTGACAGGGGATTATATGGCTACACCTTC

j_gene: TRBJ2-2
d_gene: TRBD1
v_gene: TRBV6-6
len: 15
abundance: -
CDR3aa: CASRRGTGGPGELFF
CDR3nt: TGTGCCAGCAGACGCGGGACAGGGGGCCCCGGGGAGCTGTTTTTT